This TCR beta chain derives from a study of lymphopenia after photon versus proton radiotherapy. Broader study findings: Larger post-nadir TCR diversity loss correlated inversely with survival in deceased patients. Better survival with proton therapy was suggested as possible, not demonstrated.

Libraries were prepared by immunoSEQ multiplex PCR; TCRdb keeps only in-frame clonotypes and omits some of them. The repertoire includes fewer than 45,000 clones, roughly 84% of them detected once, and under 13% sits in the top ten. V lost 5 bases and J lost 5; bases outside the gene matches: 10. The CDR3 extends over 16 amino acids. In germline, CDR1 is SGHVS, CDR2 FNYEAQ. Regarding this clone: Its antigen is undetermined.

The chain joins TRBV7-6 to TRBJ2-1, with TRBD1 identical over 9 bases. This TCR derives from a woman aged 70-85 years with pancreatic cancer. Some clones in this sample may be carry-over from other donors' samples. Sample: peripheral blood, taken from a patient treated with proton-based radiotherapy. Here the CDR3 reads CASSLRARDRDNEQFF. The CDR3 DNA reads TGTGCCAGCAGCCTAAGGGCCCGGGACAGGGACAATGAGCAGTTCTTC.